The rows below give T cell receptor beta chains drawn from one sample of a study of cytomegalovirus exposure and HLA in healthy donors. Clones were read by immunoSEQ multiplex PCR, and TCRdb kept only the in-frame ones, dropping some. The table lists around 100,000 clones, about 79% of them singletons. Sequences were obtained from PBMCs. These receptors all stem from a woman aged 18-29 years in good health and CMV-seronegative. Both conserved end residues are part of each CDR3. The D gene is left open where the match is weak. The size field is filled for only some rows; it gives once, few, many or a size class.

j_call	clone_size	v_call	d_call	cdr3_aa	cdr3_nt
TRBJ1-4	NA	TRBV6-5	TRBD1	CASSRRDREKLFF	TGTGCCAGCAGCCGAAGGGACAGAGAAAAACTGTTTTTT
TRBJ2-7	NA	TRBV6-4	TRBD1	CASSASPGQGVHEQYF	TGTGCCAGCAGTGCTAGTCCGGGTCAGGGGGTCCACGAGCAGTACTTC
TRBJ1-1	NA	TRBV6-6	NA	CASREDRNTEAFF	TGTGCCAGCAGAGAAGACAGGAACACTGAAGCTTTCTTT
TRBJ2-3	NA	TRBV6-5	TRBD2	CASSVLAGGARAQYF	TGTGCCAGCAGTGTCCTAGCGGGGGGGGCTAGAGCGCAGTATTTT
TRBJ2-3	NA	TRBV27	TRBD2	CASSVLAGGGDTQYF	TGTGCCAGCAGTGTCCTAGCGGGAGGGGGAGATACGCAGTATTTT
TRBJ1-1	few	TRBV7-2	NA	CASRFQLDTEAFF	TGTGCCAGCAGATTTCAGCTAGACACTGAAGCTTTCTTT
TRBJ2-6	NA	TRBV25-1	TRBD1	CASTTGVQGANVLTF	TGTGCCAGCACGACAGGGGTGCAAGGGGCCAACGTCCTGACTTTC
TRBJ2-7	NA	TRBV9	TRBD2	CASSVGASGGYEQYF	TGTGCCAGCAGCGTCGGGGCTAGCGGGGGGTACGAGCAGTACTTC
TRBJ2-3	NA	TRBV4-3	TRBD1	CASSQDPGGFTDTQYF	TGCGCCAGCAGCCAAGATCCAGGGGGCTTTACAGATACGCAGTATTTT
TRBJ2-2	NA	TRBV7-6	TRBD1	CASSLRDRGDTGELFF	TGTGCCAGCAGCTTACGGGACAGGGGTGACACCGGGGAGCTGTTTTTT
TRBJ2-5	once	TRBV18	NA	CASSPGGLTKETQYF	TGTGCCAGCTCACCGGGGGGGCTAACGAAGGAGACCCAGTACTTC
TRBJ1-4	NA	TRBV11-2	NA	CASSLRGWEDLEKLFF	TGTGCCAGCAGCTTACGTGGGTGGGAGGACCTTGAAAAACTGTTTTTT
TRBJ1-5	NA	TRBV19	NA	CASSIDTDHQGYSNQPQHF	TGTGCCAGTAGTATCGACACCGACCACCAGGGCTATAGCAATCAGCCCCAGCATTTT
TRBJ1-2	NA	TRBV19	TRBD1	CASSPGTGGNYGYTF	TGTGCCAGTAGTCCCGGGACAGGGGGCAACTATGGCTACACCTTC
TRBJ2-2	NA	TRBV7-8	TRBD2	CASSLGTSGTPGELFF	TGTGCCAGCAGCTTAGGAACTAGCGGGACCCCCGGGGAGCTGTTTTTT
TRBJ2-7	NA	TRBV27	TRBD2	CASRGLAEGYEQYF	TGTGCCAGCAGGGGACTAGCGGAGGGCTACGAGCAGTACTTC
TRBJ1-3	NA	TRBV11-2	NA	CASSLAYNRVNSGNTIYF	TGTGCCAGCAGCTTAGCATATAACCGGGTTAACTCTGGAAACACCATATATTTT
TRBJ2-3	NA	TRBV27	TRBD2	CASRTSGSPSDTQYF	TGTGCCAGCAGGACTAGCGGGAGTCCCTCAGATACGCAGTATTTT
TRBJ2-2	NA	TRBV6-5	NA	CASSYNREGTGELFF	TGTGCCAGCAGTTACAACAGGGAGGGCACCGGGGAGCTGTTTTTT
TRBJ2-2	NA	TRBV5-1	TRBD2	CASSLPSTGRTSGNAGELFF	TGCGCCAGCAGCTTGCCGTCGACAGGGCGGACTAGCGGGAACGCCGGGGAGCTGTTTTTT
TRBJ2-7	NA	TRBV7-9	TRBD1	CSSSLGQGDYYEQYF	TGTTCCAGCAGCTTAGGACAGGGGGATTATTACGAGCAGTACTTC
TRBJ1-2	NA	TRBV30	NA	CAWTRGYGYTF	TGTGCCTGGACCCGGGGCTATGGCTACACCTTC
TRBJ1-1	NA	TRBV30	NA	CAGAGNQNTEAFF	TGTGCCGGGGCCGGTAACCAGAACACTGAAGCTTTCTTT
TRBJ2-1	NA	TRBV9	NA	CASSVEGRVDEQFF	TGTGCCAGCAGCGTAGAAGGCAGGGTCGATGAGCAGTTCTTC
TRBJ2-3	NA	TRBV5-6	NA	CASSFSTGSTIDTQYF	TGTGCCAGCAGCTTCTCAACAGGGTCGACCATAGATACGCAGTATTTT
TRBJ2-2	NA	TRBV29-1	NA	CSVAQGPNTGELFF	TGCAGCGTTGCGCAGGGCCCGAACACCGGGGAGCTGTTTTTT
TRBJ2-2	NA	TRBV19	TRBD2	CASHTGLAGGLVHTGELFF	TGTGCCAGCCACACGGGACTAGCGGGAGGGCTAGTACACACCGGGGAGCTGTTTTTT
TRBJ2-7	NA	TRBV7-2	NA	CASSLRASLEYVGEQYF	TGTGCCAGCAGCCTGCGCGCTAGTCTTGAGTACGTTGGCGAGCAGTACTTC
TRBJ2-7	NA	TRBV7-6	TRBD2	CASSKLAGEGAYEQYF	TGTGCCAGCAGCAAATTAGCGGGAGAGGGGGCCTACGAGCAGTACTTC
TRBJ2-7	NA	TRBV11-2	NA	CASSLDPQGYEQYF	TGTGCCAGCAGCTTAGATCCGCAGGGCTACGAGCAGTACTTC
TRBJ2-3	NA	TRBV7-9	NA	CASSLIRTNLGTDTQYF	TGTGCCAGCAGCTTAATCCGGACAAACCTAGGCACAGATACGCAGTATTTT
TRBJ1-1	NA	TRBV7-9	TRBD1	CASSRRDRGITNTEAFF	TGTGCCAGCAGCCGACGGGACAGGGGAATCACAAACACTGAAGCTTTCTTT
TRBJ2-5	NA	TRBV28	TRBD2	CASSLLAGRIQETQYF	TGTGCCAGCAGTTTACTAGCGGGCAGAATCCAAGAGACCCAGTACTTC
TRBJ2-3	NA	TRBV13	TRBD2	CASSSRLAAPTDTQYF	TGTGCCAGCAGCTCACGACTAGCGGCCCCCACAGATACGCAGTATTTT